These 14 T cell receptor beta chains share one sample of origin, sequenced in a study of spatial heterogeneity in lung cancer. Time point noted: sample taken at primary tumor resection. The authors sequenced whole RNA from tumor, nontumor lung or frozen PBMC without sorting. TCRdb recomputed calls from the 5' RACE reads with MiXCR, one row per CDR3 protein. The sample yields around 24,000 distinct CDR3 sequences, over 6% seen once. The specimen comprised PBMCs, sampled at surgery. Source of these receptors: a male donor with early-stage non-small cell lung cancer.

This clonotype appeared many times. The rearrangement links TRBV5-1 to TRBJ2-7, with 7 nucleotides matching TRBD1. The CDR3 runs 14 residues. The trim removed 2 bases at V and 5 bases at J, leaving 7 bases unmatched. Per the germline V gene, CDR1 is SGHRS and CDR2 is YFSETQ. CDR3 DNA sequence: TGCGCCAGCAGCTTCGAGACAGGGACGAACGAGCAGTACTTC. This encodes CASSFETGTNEQYF.

This clonotype was counted at least ten times. The rearrangement links TRBV9 to TRBJ2-1; no reliable D call. The germline CDR1 and CDR2 sequences are SGDLS and YYNGEE. The CDR3 length is 15 residues. V dropped 0 bases and J dropped 6 bases, with 13 bases sitting between them. This chain's CDR3 is CASSVAPVPGNEQFF. As DNA, the CDR3 is TGTGCCAGCAGCGTAGCTCCGGTCCCGGGCAATGAGCAGTTCTTC. The full variable domain, completed using reference TRBV9 and TRBJ2-1, is DSGVTQTPKHLITATGQRVTLRCSPRSGDLSVYWYQQSLDQGLQFLIQYYNGEERAKGNILERFSAQQFPDLHSELNLSSLELGDSALYFCASSVAPVPGNEQFFGPGTRLTVL.

Ten or more counts support this clonotype. V and J are TRBV5-1 and TRBJ2-4; D not certain. V gave up 4 bases and J gave up 0 bases, with 8 bases separating them. Germline CDR1 reads SGHRS; CDR2 reads YFSETQ. CDR3 length: 14 amino acids. The CDR3: CASSPTLAKNIQYF. Written as DNA, the CDR3 is TGCGCCAGCAGCCCGACTTTAGCCAAAAACATTCAGTACTTC.

This clonotype occurred a few times. V gene TRBV12-5 combines with J gene TRBJ2-1; D not certain. Germline loops: CDR1 LGHNT, CDR2 FRNRAP. The CDR3 runs 12 residues. V shed 6 bases and J shed 6 bases, with 9 bases lying between them. CDR3 loop: CASGPASNEQFF. CDR3 bases: TGTGCTAGTGGCCCAGCCAGCAATGAGCAGTTCTTC.

This clonotype was detected only a few times. The genes are TRBV28 and TRBJ1-5; 10 bases align to TRBD1. The CDR3 extends over 16 amino acids. V was pared by 7 bases and J by 0 bases, with 6 bases of the junction left unmatched. In germline, CDR1 is MDHEN, CDR2 SYDVKM. In DNA form, the CDR3 reads TGTGCCAGCATCTGGGGACAGGGGTATAGCAATCAGCCCCAGCATTTT. Translation: CASIWGQGYSNQPQHF.

This clonotype was seen ten or more times. The rearrangement joins TRBV10-3 to TRBJ2-1, with unresolved D. V gave up 0 bases and J gave up 3 bases, with 6 bases separating them. Germline CDR1 and CDR2: ENHRY and SYGVKD. The CDR3 is made up of 14 amino acids. CDR3 in amino acids: CAISESNGYNEQFF. CDR3 nucleotides: TGTGCCATCAGTGAGTCAAACGGCTACAATGAGCAGTTCTTC.

V is TRBV2 and J is TRBJ2-5; no firm D call. This CDR3 spans 15 amino acids. Per the germline V gene, CDR1 is SNHLY and CDR2 is FYNNEI. Trimming cost V 2 bases and J 2 bases, with 12 bases left between them. CDR3 bases: TGTGCCAGCAGTGAAAGAGACATAGGTCAAGAGACCCAGTACTTC. Translated, it gives CASSERDIGQETQYF.

This clonotype was counted at least ten times. The gene calls are TRBV6-5 and TRBJ2-6; perhaps D is TRBD1 or TRBD2 (5 bases each). CDR3 length: 17 residues. The germline V gene has CDR1 MNHEY and CDR2 SVGAGI. The V end lost 0 bases, the J end lost 1 base, and 10 bases lay between the germline ends. CDR3 sequence (DNA): TGTGCCAGCAGTTACTCGGGGGTGGTGTCTGGGGCCAACGTCCTGACTTTC. Residues: CASSYSGVVSGANVLTF.

This clonotype has at least ten counts. CDR3 nucleotides: TGTGCCAGCACCCAAGGGGTAGGCTACGAGCAGTACGTC. Protein sequence: CASTQGVGYEQYV. J is TRBJ2-7 and V is TRBV28; the D gene is possibly TRBD1 (5 bases). Trimming stripped 7 bases from V and 3 bases from J, with 13 bases between. CDR3 length: 13 amino acids. Germline V lookup: CDR1 MDHEN, CDR2 SYDVKM.

This clonotype came up many times. CDR3 residues: CASSLEGSPLHF. CDR3 bases: TGCGCCAGCAGCCTCGAAGGCTCACCCCTCCACTTT. V and J are TRBV4-1 and TRBJ1-6; D remains ambiguous. The CDR3 is 12 residues long. Germline CDR1 is MGHRA and CDR2 is YSYEKL. V was cut by 4 bases and J by 10 bases, with 8 bases left in between.

This chain uses TRBV6-2 or TRBV6-3 with TRBJ2-3, with D maybe TRBD2 (6 bases). This CDR3 region has 14 residues. Trimming shortened V by 5 bases and J by 3 bases, and 12 bases separated the two germline ends. Per germline, CDR1 MNHEY and CDR2 SVGEGT. CDR3: CASSKGEATDTQYF. The CDR3 region has the DNA TGTGCCAGCAGTAAAGGGGAGGCGACAGATACGCAGTATTTT.

This clonotype showed up just a few times. V gene TRBV18 combines with J gene TRBJ2-1; D tentatively fits TRBD1 or TRBD2 (5 bases each). Germline-derived CDR1 and CDR2 are KGHSH and LQKENI. V was shortened by 4 bases and J by 8 bases, with 12 bases between the two germline ends. This CDR3 contains 13 residues. The CDR3 nucleotides are TGTGCCAGCTCACTACCTCCGGGACATGAGCAGTTCTTC. Amino acids: CASSLPPGHEQFF.

There are a few counts of this clonotype. The chain recombines TRBV28 with TRBJ2-7, with TRBD2 matching over 12 bases. V was pared by 5 bases and J by 3 bases, with 2 bases of the junction left unmatched. Germline V lookup: CDR1 MDHEN, CDR2 SYDVKM. The CDR3 length is 14 residues. Written as DNA, the CDR3 is TGTGCCAGCAGTCTAGCGGGAGGGCGCTACGAGCAGTACTTC. It encodes CASSLAGGRYEQYF.

This chain uses TRBV11-1 with TRBJ2-5; D unclear. The germline V and J ends were trimmed by 0 bases and 2 bases, with 10 bases remaining between them. In germline, CDR1 is SGHAT, CDR2 FQDESV (reference sequence). CDR3 length: 15 residues. The CDR3 coding sequence is TGTGCCAGCAGCTTAGCGGGATACACTCAAGAGACCCAGTACTTC. This encodes CASSLAGYTQETQYF.